The 4 T cell receptor beta chains given below trace back to one sample, sequenced in a study of T cells in Graves' hyperthyroidism and ophthalmopathy. Amplified TCR beta CDR3 regions derived from RNA transcripts. The HTBI primer set served for first-round RT-PCR of the TCR CDR3. TCRdb re-analysed the multiplex PCR reads in MiXCR, keeping a single row per CDR3 protein. This table has 50,000 to 60,000 distinct CDR3 sequences, 48% appearing once. Source material: blood. Source of these receptors: a woman in her 50s with Graves' ophthalmopathy.

The DNA of the CDR3 is TGTGCCATCAGTGAGCCTAACAGGGGGTCTAATTCACCCCTCCACTTT. This encodes CAISEPNRGSNSPLHF. The gene calls are TRBV10-3 and TRBJ1-6; 8 bases align to TRBD1. The V segment lost 2 bases and the J segment 6 bases; nucleotides outside the gene matches: 6. The germline gives CDR1 ENHRY, CDR2 SYGVKD. This CDR3 comprises 16 residues.

To note about this clonotype: Relative to the germline gene, one junction end is altered; a read error may explain this. The rearrangement uses TRBV20-1 and TRBJ2-6; 8 bases agree with TRBD1. This CDR3 is 10 amino acids long. Germline CDR1 is DFQATT and CDR2 is SNEGSKA (reference sequence). The CDR3 DNA is TGCAGTGGCAGGGGGCGGACTGAAGCTTTC. Encoded protein: CSGRGRTEAF.

The chain recombines TRBV20-1 with TRBJ2-5, with D maybe TRBD1 (5 bases). The CDR3 covers 12 residues. From germline, CDR1 is DFQATT and CDR2 SNEGSKA (reference sequence). The germline V and J ends were trimmed by 3 bases and 9 bases, with 14 bases remaining between them. In DNA, the CDR3 is TGCAGTGCTAGGGGGCTTGGGCAGCCCCAGTACTTC. It translates to CSARGLGQPQYF.

On this clonotype itself: An end of the junction does not agree with germline; a read error may underlie this. This chain uses TRBV7-2 with TRBJ2-3; a weak D match, TRBD2 (6 bases). This CDR3 contains 16 residues. Germline loops: CDR1 SGHTA, CDR2 FQGNSA. The CDR3 reads CASSLAAGTSTDAQYF. CDR3 DNA: TGTGCCAGCAGCTTAGCCGCGGGAACGAGCACAGATGCGCAGTATTTT.